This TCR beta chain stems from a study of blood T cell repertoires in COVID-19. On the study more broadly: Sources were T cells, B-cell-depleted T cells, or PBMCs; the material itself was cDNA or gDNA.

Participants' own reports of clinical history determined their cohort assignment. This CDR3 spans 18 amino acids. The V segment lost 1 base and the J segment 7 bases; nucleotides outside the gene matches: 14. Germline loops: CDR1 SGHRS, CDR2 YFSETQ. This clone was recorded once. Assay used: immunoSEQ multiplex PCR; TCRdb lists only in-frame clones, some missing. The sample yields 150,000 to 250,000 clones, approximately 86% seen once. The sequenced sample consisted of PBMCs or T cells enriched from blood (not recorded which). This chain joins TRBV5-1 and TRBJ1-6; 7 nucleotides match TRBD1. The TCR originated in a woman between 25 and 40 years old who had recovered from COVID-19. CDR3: CASSLTSTGRGWNSPLHF. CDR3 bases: TGCGCCAGCAGCTTGACCTCGACAGGGAGAGGTTGGAATTCACCCCTCCACTTT.